The clone carrying this T cell receptor (beta chain) was picked up many times. Its target is not known. The source of the sample is a study of human T cells and chemical hapten exposure. Findings of the study overall: Having alopecia, the donors may differ immunologically from healthy people.

Noted time point: patch test 1, 2 weeks after DPC sensitization. Treatment specified: therapeutic diphenylcyclopropenone sensitization with weekly scalp DPC. TCRdb analysed the RACE reads with MiXCR anew, one entry per CDR3 protein. The repertoire holds some 81,000 distinct CDR3 sequences, with under 9% as singletons. V lost 4 bases, J lost 4 bases, and 3 bases stayed unmatched. The CDR3 has 13 amino acids. The chain combines TRBV12-3 or TRBV12-4 with TRBJ1-1; 7 bases line up with TRBD1. This sample comprised whole blood, obtained in connection with sensitization to the hapten diphenylcyclopropenone (DPC). The origin of this receptor is a woman aged 25-40 years with alopecia areata. Some clones in this sample may be carry-over from other donors' samples. The CDR3 sequence: CASSSQGGTEAFF. DNA for the CDR3: TGTGCCAGCAGTTCCCAGGGGGGCACTGAAGCTTTCTTT.